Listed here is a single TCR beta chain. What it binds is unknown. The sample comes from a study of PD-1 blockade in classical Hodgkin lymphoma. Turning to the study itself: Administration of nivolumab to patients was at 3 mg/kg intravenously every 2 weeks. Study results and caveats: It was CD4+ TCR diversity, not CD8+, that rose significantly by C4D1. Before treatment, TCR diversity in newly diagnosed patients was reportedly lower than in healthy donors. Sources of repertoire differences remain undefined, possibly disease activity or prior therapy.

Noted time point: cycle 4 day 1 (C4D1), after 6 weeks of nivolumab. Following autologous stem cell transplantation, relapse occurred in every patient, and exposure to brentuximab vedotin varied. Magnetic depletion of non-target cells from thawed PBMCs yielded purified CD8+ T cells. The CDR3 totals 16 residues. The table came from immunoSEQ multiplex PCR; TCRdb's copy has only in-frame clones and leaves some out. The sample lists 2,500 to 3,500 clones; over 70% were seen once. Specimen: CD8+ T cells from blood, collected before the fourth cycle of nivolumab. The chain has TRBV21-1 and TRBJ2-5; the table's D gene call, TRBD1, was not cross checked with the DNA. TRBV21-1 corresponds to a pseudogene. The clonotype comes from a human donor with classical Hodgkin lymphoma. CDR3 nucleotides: TGTGCCAGCAGCGCCTCCTACAGGGTCCGGGAAGAGACCCAGTACTTC. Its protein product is CASSASYRVREETQYF.